Listed here are 29 T cell receptor beta chains from one sample, sequenced in a study of T cells in Graves' hyperthyroidism and ophthalmopathy. Amplification of TCR beta CDR3 regions was performed using RNA transcripts as template. Primed by the HTBI set, a first-round RT-PCR was run on the TCR CDR3. TCRdb passed the multiplex PCR reads through MiXCR, listing each CDR3 protein once. In the table there are about 640,000 distinct CDR3 sequences, less than 25% of which are singletons. Sequenced material: blood. The receptors were sampled from a man aged 25-45 years with Graves' ophthalmopathy.

This chain connects TRBV6-2 or TRBV6-3 to TRBJ2-3; 12 bases fit TRBD2. The CDR3 is 16 amino acids. V was pared by 2 bases and J by 6 bases, with 6 bases of the junction left unmatched. Per the germline V gene, CDR1 is MNHEY and CDR2 is SVGEGT. The CDR3 region is CASSYPTSGSIDTQYF. CDR3 bases: TGTGCCAGCAGTTACCCGACTAGCGGGAGTATTGATACGCAGTATTTT.

This clonotype was seen a handful of times. The V and J genes are TRBV15 and TRBJ2-7, with D unresolved. The CDR3 length is 13 residues. Trimming shortened V by 5 bases and J by 6 bases, and 14 bases separated the two germline ends. CDR1 and CDR2 (germline): LNHNV, YYDKDF (reference sequence). The CDR3 spells CATSLRKTTEQYF. DNA of the CDR3: TGTGCCACCAGCCTCAGGAAAACTACCGAGCAGTACTTC.

This clonotype was seen ten or more times. This chain connects TRBV5-1 to TRBJ2-1, with 9 nucleotides matching TRBD2. The CDR3 consists of 16 residues. Germline assignment: CDR1 SGHRS and CDR2 YFSETQ. With 4 bases clipped from V and 0 bases from J, the junction kept 5 bases outside the gene matches. DNA of the CDR3: TGCGCCAGCAGCCGACTAGCGGACTCCTCCTACAATGAGCAGTTCTTC. It translates to CASSRLADSSYNEQFF.

The chain links TRBV25-1 to TRBJ2-2; 10 bases align to TRBD2. After removal of 1 base from V and 2 bases from J, the junction contained 4 bases not matched to a gene. CDR3 length: 17 amino acids. Germline values: CDR1 MGHDK, CDR2 SYGVNS. The CDR3 nucleotides read TGTGCCAGCAGTGAATGGCTAGCGGGAGATAACACCGGGGAGCTGTTTTTT. Translated: CASSEWLAGDNTGELFF.

At least ten counts were recorded for this clonotype. V gene TRBV28 combines with J gene TRBJ2-1; 11 nucleotides match TRBD2. This CDR3 spans 17 amino acids. J gave up 5 bases and V 5 bases, and 11 bases lay outside the gene matches. Germline V CDR1 and CDR2: MDHEN, SYDVKM. CDR3: CASSPSFGSGRDNEQFF. Here the CDR3 DNA reads TGTGCCAGCAGTCCCTCTTTTGGTAGCGGGAGGGACAATGAGCAGTTCTTC. Full variable domain (remainder filled in from reference TRBV28 and TRBJ2-1): DVKVTQSSRYLVKRTGEKVFLECVQDMDHENMFWYRQDPGLGLRLIYFSYDVKMKEKGDIPEGYSVSREKKERFSLILESASTNQTSMYLCASSPSFGSGRDNEQFFGPGTRLTVL.

This clonotype was seen repeatedly, ten times or more. The chain uses TRBV5-1 and TRBJ2-1, with D uncertain. Per the germline V gene, CDR1 is SGHRS and CDR2 is YFSETQ. Trimming stripped 5 bases from V and 7 bases from J, with 13 bases between. CDR3 length equals 13 residues. DNA for the CDR3: TGCGCCAGCAGTAGAGAAGGGAATAATGAGCAGTTCTTC. Translated, it gives CASSREGNNEQFF.

This clonotype was observed a few times. The chain uses TRBV9 and TRBJ2-5, with D unclear. Germline V gene sequence: CDR1 SGDLS, CDR2 YYNGEE. The CDR3 totals 14 residues. Between the trimmed V and J ends, which lost 4 bases and 1 base, there was a span of 11 bases. In nucleotides, the CDR3 is TGTGCCAGCAGCCCCCATAACAGCCAAGAGACCCAGTACTTC. It translates to CASSPHNSQETQYF.

There are many counts of this clonotype. The chain couples TRBV28 to TRBJ2-1; 8 bases align to TRBD1. This CDR3 comprises 16 residues. V lost 1 base to trimming and J lost 0 bases; unmatched junction nucleotides: 2. Germline V gives CDR1 MDHEN, CDR2 SYDVKM. The CDR3 DNA is TGTGCCAGCAGTTTATTCAGGGGGCGCTCCTACAATGAGCAGTTCTTC. Amino acids: CASSLFRGRSYNEQFF.

This clonotype was detected ten times or more. CDR3 DNA: TGCAGCGCGGGGACGGCTTTCAGCACAGATACGCAGTATTTT. It codes for CSAGTAFSTDTQYF. This chain uses TRBV29-1 with TRBJ2-3; D tentatively fits TRBD1 or TRBD2 (5 bases each). This CDR3 has 14 amino acids. CDR1 SQVTM and CDR2 ANQGSEA come from the germline V gene. Trimming left V 7 bases short and J 0 bases short, with 14 bases between.

This clonotype has a handful of counts. The chain joins TRBV9 to TRBJ2-7; 8 nucleotides agree with TRBD2. The germline V gene has CDR1 SGDLS and CDR2 YYNGEE. The CDR3 sequence is 14 residues long. Trimming cost V 4 bases and J 1 base; bases outside gene matches: 4. The CDR3 DNA reads TGTGCCAGCAGCCCGGGACTAGAGTCCTACGAGCAGTACTTC. This translates into CASSPGLESYEQYF.

This clonotype was seen only a few times. The chain has TRBV7-9 and TRBJ2-7; the D is unclear. The germline V gene encodes CDR1 SEHNR and CDR2 FQNEAQ (reference sequence). Deletions cut 3 bases from V and 6 bases from J, with 15 bases between. The CDR3 extends over 14 amino acids. CDR3 residues: CASSFSRAPSEQYF. The DNA of the CDR3 is TGTGCCAGCAGCTTCTCCCGTGCCCCCAGCGAGCAGTACTTC.

This clonotype came up many times. The chain links TRBV12-3 or TRBV12-4 to TRBJ2-7, with 10 bases identical to TRBD1. This CDR3 spans 16 amino acids. Losses at the gene ends were 5 bases for V and 7 bases for J; bases not matched to a gene: 14. DNA for the CDR3: TGTGCCAGCAGTCCCCAAAACCGACAGGGGGCGTTTGAGCAGTACTTC. The encoded protein is CASSPQNRQGAFEQYF.

This clonotype was detected only a few times. The rearrangement links TRBV7-2 to TRBJ2-4; tentative D call: TRBD2 (5 bases). This CDR3 is 15 amino acids long. Germline V gene data show CDR1 as SGHTA and CDR2 as FQGNSA. The ends were cut back, 1 base at V and 5 bases at J, with 12 bases in the middle. The CDR3 spells CASSLGGKRQNIQYF. The CDR3 DNA reads as TGTGCCAGCAGCTTAGGAGGGAAGCGTCAAAACATTCAGTACTTC.

This clonotype was detected many times. The V call is TRBV28, the J call TRBJ2-5, with D maybe TRBD1 (5 bases). Germline CDR1 MDHEN, CDR2 SYDVKM. The CDR3 is 14 amino acids. The V end lost 2 bases, the J end lost 5 bases, and 12 bases lay between the germline ends. CDR3 coding DNA: TGTGCCAGCAGTTTACGGCAGGGTGGGGAGACCCAGTACTTC. Protein product: CASSLRQGGETQYF. The full variable domain, in which reference TRBV28 and TRBJ2-5 provide the parts outside the CDR3, is DVKVTQSSRYLVKRTGEKVFLECVQDMDHENMFWYRQDPGLGLRLIYFSYDVKMKEKGDIPEGYSVSREKKERFSLILESASTNQTSMYLCASSLRQGGETQYFGPGTRLLVL.

The chain joins TRBV25-1 to TRBJ2-1; no clear D gene. Germline V CDR1 and CDR2: MGHDK, SYGVNS. The V end lost 7 bases, the J end lost 5 bases, and 6 bases lay between the germline ends. CDR3 length: 11 residues. CDR3 loop: CASTTNNEQFF. DNA for the CDR3: TGTGCCAGCACCACAAACAATGAGCAGTTCTTC.

This chain uses TRBV4-1 with TRBJ1-5; 7 positions match TRBD1. The CDR3 is made up of 14 amino acids. The germline V gene has CDR1 MGHRA and CDR2 YSYEKL. With 1 base clipped from V and 5 bases from J, the junction kept 2 bases outside the gene matches. The CDR3 nucleotides are TGCGCCAGCAGCCAAGGACAGGGCCATCAGCCCCAGCATTTT. Translating it yields CASSQGQGHQPQHF.

A few counts support this clonotype. The chain joins TRBV27 to TRBJ1-5, with TRBD1 identical over 8 bases. Germline V gives CDR1 MNHEY, CDR2 SMNVEV (reference sequence). V lost 3 bases, J lost 1 base, and 5 bases stayed unmatched. The CDR3 loop spans 16 amino acids. The CDR3 spells CASSFFGQGSNQPQHF. CDR3 coding DNA: TGTGCCAGCAGTTTCTTCGGACAGGGAAGCAATCAGCCCCAGCATTTT.

V is TRBV2 and J is TRBJ1-5; tentatively, D is TRBD1 (6 bases). Trimming cost V 7 bases and J 5 bases, with 9 bases left between them. Looked up from germline, CDR1 is SNHLY and CDR2 is FYNNEI. CDR3 length: 12 residues. CDR3: CASNREDQPQHF. The CDR3 DNA sequence: TGTGCCAGCAACAGGGAAGATCAGCCCCAGCATTTT.

This clonotype was observed at least ten times. The chain joins TRBV20-1 to TRBJ2-7; 7 bases match TRBD2. The CDR3 consists of 14 residues. Germline V gene data show CDR1 as DFQATT and CDR2 as SNEGSKA (reference sequence). V gave up 6 bases and J gave up 5 bases; unmatched junction bases: 13. The CDR3 coding sequence is TGCAGTGCGCCCCCGGGCGGGAGTAGCAACGAGCAGTACTTC. Translation gives CSAPPGGSSNEQYF.

The chain links TRBV5-5 to TRBJ1-6; D not resolved. Trimming removed 0 bases from V and 0 bases from J, with 13 bases in between. This CDR3 contains 18 residues. Germline values: CDR1 SGHKS, CDR2 YYEKEE (reference sequence). The CDR3 protein is CASSLGSRGSSYNSPLHF. The CDR3 DNA reads TGTGCCAGCAGCTTGGGTTCAAGAGGAAGCTCCTATAATTCACCCCTCCACTTT.

The chain employs TRBV20-1 and TRBJ2-7; D perhaps matches TRBD1 (6 bases). Trimming took 6 bases from V and 4 from J, leaving 16 bases between them. The CDR3 runs to 13 residues. Germline CDR1 and CDR2: DFQATT and SNEGSKA (reference sequence). The CDR3 DNA reads TGCAGTGCCCCACAGGGACGCCGTTACGAGCAGTACTTC. Translating it yields CSAPQGRRYEQYF.

The gene calls are TRBV27 and TRBJ2-2; 7 bases line up with TRBD1. CDR3 length equals 15 residues. V was pared by 5 bases and J by 4 bases, with 7 bases of the junction left unmatched. CDR1 and CDR2 from the germline V gene are MNHEY and SMNVEV (reference sequence). The CDR3 loop reads CASSPYRGSTGELFF. The CDR3, as DNA: TGTGCCAGCAGTCCCTACAGGGGAAGCACCGGGGAGCTGTTTTTT.

This clonotype has a handful of counts. The chain carries TRBV3-1 and TRBJ1-6, with D perhaps matching TRBD1 (5 bases). The CDR3 length is 13 residues. Germline lookup yields CDR1 LGHDT and CDR2 YNNKEL (reference sequence). V dropped 3 bases and J dropped 7 bases, with 7 bases sitting between them. The CDR3 coding sequence is TGTGCCAGCAGCCAGAGGGACAATTCACCCCTCCACTTT. Translation: CASSQRDNSPLHF. Full variable domain (rest looked up from reference TRBV3-1 and TRBJ1-6): DTAVSQTPKYLVTQMGNDKSIKCEQNLGHDTMYWYKQDSKKFLKIMFSYNNKELIINETVPNRFSPKSPDKAHLNLHINSLELGDSAVYFCASSQRDNSPLHFGNGTRLTVT.

In the case of this clonotype: This may stem from a read error, because a much larger clone lies one nucleotide away. CDR3 nucleotide sequence: TGTGCCTGGAATCGGAAGGGTACCACTGAAGCTTTCTTT. It encodes CAWNRKGTTEAFF. V gene TRBV30 combines with J gene TRBJ1-1; D gene unclear. V was clipped by 4 bases and J by 4 bases, with 13 bases between them. This CDR3 has 13 residues. Germline lookup yields CDR1 GTSNPN and CDR2 SVGIG (reference sequence).

There are a few counts of this clonotype. The CDR3 is CASSPPSVNYGYTF. The CDR3 region has the DNA TGTGCCAGCTCACCACCTTCGGTTAACTATGGCTACACCTTC. V usage is TRBV18 and J usage is TRBJ1-2; D is uncertain. The germline V gene has CDR1 KGHSH and CDR2 LQKENI. The V end lost 0 bases, the J end lost 1 base, and 6 bases lay between the germline ends. This CDR3 contains 14 residues.

This clonotype was seen at least ten times. The rearrangement links TRBV11-2 to TRBJ2-7, with 7 bases matching TRBD2. The trim removed 3 bases at V and 4 bases at J, leaving 6 bases unmatched. The CDR3 covers 14 residues. Looked up from germline, CDR1 is SGHAT and CDR2 is FQNNGV. The CDR3 DNA is TGTGCCAGCAGCTTTGGGGGGGGGTGGTACGAGCAGTACTTC. This sequence encodes CASSFGGGWYEQYF.

The sample holds many counts of this clonotype. The chain combines TRBV11-2 with TRBJ1-2, with D tentatively TRBD1 (5 bases). The V and J ends lost 2 bases and 7 bases respectively, with 17 bases between them. Germline V gene data show CDR1 as SGHAT and CDR2 as FQNNGV. The CDR3 is 15 residues long. Here the CDR3 DNA reads TGTGCCAGCAGCTTACATTCGGAGGGACGACTTGGCTACACCTTC. Translating it yields CASSLHSEGRLGYTF.

The chain is built from TRBV9 and TRBJ2-2; D not resolved. Germline V gene data show CDR1 as SGDLS and CDR2 as YYNGEE. CDR3 length: 16 residues. V gave up 0 bases and J gave up 2 bases, with 11 bases separating them. As DNA, the CDR3 is TGTGCCAGCAGCGTAGTGTCTGGCGGAAACACCGGGGAGCTGTTTTTT. It specifies CASSVVSGGNTGELFF.

Concerning this clonotype: In this CDR3 the conserved last residue, phenylalanine or tryptophan, is missing, so a read error is likely. CDR3 region: CASSPGGFSYEQYL. For the CDR3, the DNA is TGTGCCAGCAGCCCCGGGGGATTTTCCTACGAGCAGTACCTC. V usage is TRBV11-2 and J usage is TRBJ2-7; D is perhaps TRBD2 (6 bases). Germline CDR1 is SGHAT and CDR2 is FQNNGV. This CDR3 contains 14 residues. V lost 5 bases to trimming and J lost 1 base, with 12 bases between them.